This is a list of T cell receptor beta chains from one sample in a study of CD8+ T cells in alopecia areata. Clones were read by immunoSEQ multiplex PCR, and TCRdb kept only the in-frame ones, dropping some. The data contain about 110,000 clones, roughly 64% of them singletons. The sequencing input was CD8+ T cells sorted from blood. Every receptor here comes from a human donor in good health. CDR3s include the opening cysteine and the closing phenylalanine or tryptophan. The D gene is left open where the match is weak.

v_gene	len	j_gene	d_gene	CDR3aa	CDR3nt
TRBV11-2	15	TRBJ1-5	TRBD1	CASSDTGGEFEPQHF	TGTGCCAGCAGCGATACAGGGGGAGAGTTTGAGCCCCAGCATTTT
TRBV27	14	TRBJ2-7	.	CASSLSWGPYEQYF	TGTGCCAGCAGTTTATCTTGGGGGCCCTACGAGCAGTACTTC
TRBV4-3	14	TRBJ2-7	TRBD1	CASSHGDRGYEQYF	TGCGCCAGCAGCCACGGGGACAGGGGCTACGAGCAGTACTTC
TRBV23-1	15	TRBJ1-6	.	CASSQSPGLGSPLHF	TGCGCCAGCAGTCAATCGCCGGGTTTAGGTTCACCCCTCCACTTT
TRBV29-1	13	TRBJ2-2	.	CSVDGGAAGELFF	TGCAGCGTTGATGGCGGGGCCGCCGGGGAGCTGTTTTTT
TRBV5-1	14	TRBJ2-5	TRBD1	CASSFHRGPETQYF	TGCGCCAGCAGCTTTCACAGGGGGCCAGAGACCCAGTACTTC
TRBV5-1	16	TRBJ2-2	TRBD2	CASSSWTSGETGELFF	TGCGCCAGCAGCTCGTGGACTAGCGGGGAAACCGGGGAGCTGTTTTTT
TRBV10-3	15	TRBJ2-3	.	CAISELWTSANTQYF	TGTGCCATCAGTGAGTTATGGACGTCGGCGAATACGCAGTATTTT
TRBV28	16	TRBJ2-3	TRBD1	CASSFWTGGFPDTQYF	TGTGCCAGCAGTTTCTGGACAGGGGGCTTCCCCGATACGCAGTATTTT
TRBV2	15	TRBJ2-7	.	CASSDPRGPSYEQYF	TGTGCCAGCAGTGACCCCCGGGGACCCTCCTACGAGCAGTACTTC